Presented here are 19 T cell receptor beta chains from one specimen sequenced in a study of CD8 T cells in Susac syndrome. Random hexamers were used to reverse transcribe roughly 0.45 to 1 ug of RNA. Each CDR3 protein gets one entry after TCRdb re-called the immunoSEQ multiplex PCR reads with MiXCR. The sample consists of a few hundred thousand distinct CDR3 sequences, 75% to 90% of them appearing once. The sequenced sample was CD8+ T cells from PBMCs. These receptors originate from a human donor with multiple sclerosis.

V is TRBV28 and J is TRBJ2-1; D unresolved. This CDR3 is 16 amino acids long. The germline V gene has CDR1 MDHEN and CDR2 SYDVKM. With 5 bases removed from V and 4 bases from J, the gap between germline ends came to 18 bases. The CDR3 region is CASSRTDDLGYNEQFF. The DNA for the CDR3 is TGTGCCAGCAGTCGCACAGACGATCTAGGATACAATGAGCAGTTCTTC.

The rearrangement joins TRBV2 to TRBJ2-1; TRBD2 might be the D (6 bases). CDR3 length equals 14 residues. V shed 5 bases and J shed 5 bases, with 13 bases lying between them. Germline CDR1 is SNHLY and CDR2 is FYNNEI. In nucleotides, the CDR3 is TGTGCCAGCAGTATTAGCGGAGTCCACAATGAGCAGTTCTTC. It specifies CASSISGVHNEQFF.

This clonotype is a singleton in its sample. This chain links TRBV7-9 with TRBJ1-4; 7 positions match TRBD1. Trimming at V came to 5 bases and at J to 4 bases, leaving 13 bases not matched to a gene. The CDR3 is 17 residues long. Germline V gene lookup returns CDR1 SEHNR and CDR2 FQNEAQ (reference sequence). This CDR3 is CASSPQGGGRFNEKLFF. CDR3 nucleotide sequence: TGTGCCAGCAGCCCCCAGGGGGGGGGCCGGTTTAATGAAAAACTGTTTTTT.

The chain recombines TRBV11-2 with TRBJ2-5, with a weak D call TRBD2 (5 bases). The CDR3 runs 16 residues. Germline CDR1 is SGHAT and CDR2 is FQNNGV. With 0 bases removed from V and 2 bases from J, the gap between germline ends came to 13 bases. The CDR3 sequence: CASSLDQASLQETQYF. CDR3 sequence (DNA): TGTGCCAGCAGCTTAGATCAAGCTAGCTTGCAAGAGACCCAGTACTTC.

The rearrangement joins TRBV11-2 to TRBJ2-6; perhaps TRBD2 as D (7 bases). Germline lookup yields CDR1 SGHAT and CDR2 FQNNGV. The length of the CDR3 is 13 residues. V lost 5 bases to trimming and J lost 13 bases, with 15 bases between them. Written as DNA, the CDR3 is TGTGCCAGCAGCCACGGGGGGCCTGGGGTCCTGACTTTC. Protein product: CASSHGGPGVLTF. Combining the CDR3 with reference TRBV11-2 and TRBJ2-6 gives the whole variable domain EAGVAQSPRYKIIEKRQSVAFWCNPISGHATLYWYQQILGQGPKLLIQFQNNGVVDDSQLPKDRFSAERLKGVDSTLKIQPAKLEDSAVYLCASSHGGPGVLTFGAGSRLTVL.

The chain couples TRBV4-1 to TRBJ2-2, with TRBD1 matching 7 bases. Germline CDR1 and CDR2: MGHRA and YSYEKL. The V and J ends lost 6 bases and 4 bases, in that order; junction bases with no gene match: 8. The CDR3 sequence is 15 residues long. CDR3 region: CASRPGTDTTGELFF. The CDR3 bases are TGCGCCAGCAGGCCAGGGACAGACACCACCGGGGAGCTGTTTTTT.

V gene TRBV20-1 combines with J gene TRBJ2-7; D is possibly TRBD1 or TRBD2 (6 bases each). CDR1 and CDR2 from the germline V gene are DFQATT and SNEGSKA (reference sequence). The CDR3 contains 16 residues. Trimming removed 0 bases at V and 5 bases at J, with 20 bases between. The CDR3 DNA is TGCAGTGCTAGAGATTTAAGTTGGGGGGCCGGGCACGAGCAGTACTTC. Translation: CSARDLSWGAGHEQYF.

The gene calls are TRBV20-1 and TRBJ2-7; 9 bases are shared with TRBD1. Losses at the gene ends were 0 bases for V and 2 bases for J; bases not matched to a gene: 5. Germline-derived CDR1 and CDR2 are DFQATT and SNEGSKA (reference sequence). This CDR3 region has 15 residues. CDR3 sequence (DNA): TGCAGTGCTAGAGATGGGACAGGGCCGACCTACGAGCAGTACTTC. This encodes CSARDGTGPTYEQYF.

The chain uses TRBV5-4 and TRBJ2-1; 7 nucleotides agree with TRBD2. Germline V gene lookup returns CDR1 SGHNT and CDR2 YYREEE (reference sequence). Losses at the gene ends were 5 bases for V and 12 bases for J; bases not matched to a gene: 11. This CDR3 region has 13 residues. DNA of the CDR3: TGTGCCAGCAGGTGGACTAGGGGAACTGTGCAGTTCTTC. This sequence encodes CASRWTRGTVQFF.

CDR3 sequence: CASSPLTENPYEQYF. The CDR3 DNA sequence: TGTGCCAGCAGTCCGTTGACCGAGAACCCCTACGAGCAGTACTTC. The chain combines TRBV28 with TRBJ2-7; no firm D call. Germline CDR1 reads MDHEN; CDR2 reads SYDVKM. The CDR3 is made up of 15 amino acids. V was pared by 5 bases and J by 2 bases, with 16 bases between.

V and J are TRBV19 and TRBJ1-4; D might be TRBD1 (5 bases). V lost 8 bases and J 7 bases, leaving 17 bases between the germline ends. CDR1 is LNHDA, CDR2 SQIVND, per germline (reference sequence). The CDR3 loop spans 14 amino acids. In nucleotides, the CDR3 is TGTGCCAGTGCCTTGGCAGGGAGTGTTGAAAAACTGTTTTTT. Amino acid sequence: CASALAGSVEKLFF.

This clonotype has just a few counts. J is TRBJ1-2 and V is TRBV12-3 or TRBV12-4; TRBD1 might be the D (6 bases). CDR3 length: 15 residues. The V end was cut by 5 bases, the J end by 2 bases, with 15 bases between. CDR3 sequence reads: CASSPPGQGNYGYTF. CDR3 sequence (DNA): TGTGCCAGCAGTCCTCCCGGGCAGGGGAACTATGGCTACACCTTC.

The chain is built from TRBV7-9 and TRBJ2-1; tentative D call: TRBD1 (6 bases). V lost 5 bases, J lost 6 bases, and 20 bases lay in between. Germline CDR1 reads SEHNR; CDR2 reads FQNEAQ (reference sequence). CDR3 size: 16 residues. The chain's CDR3 is CASSVGRGYYGNEQFF. As DNA, the CDR3 is TGTGCCAGCAGCGTTGGCAGGGGTTATTATGGCAATGAGCAGTTCTTC.

Only a few counts were recorded for this clonotype. CDR3 nucleotide sequence: TGTGCCAGCAGCCTGGACAGGGGGCGGACTTCCTACGAGCAGTACTTC. Its protein product is CASSLDRGRTSYEQYF. The chain links TRBV7-2 to TRBJ2-7; 11 bases agree with TRBD1. This CDR3 has 16 residues. The J segment lost 1 base and the V segment lost 5 bases, leaving 7 bases of the junction unmatched. Germline CDR1 and CDR2: SGHTA and FQGNSA.

The rearrangement joins TRBV13 to TRBJ2-3; D gene ambiguous. The CDR3 is made up of 17 amino acids. V was trimmed by 4 bases and J by 0 bases, leaving 17 bases between them. CDR1 and CDR2 (germline): PRHDT, FYEKMQ (reference sequence). The CDR3 coding sequence is TGTGCCAGCAGCTCCTTGGACGGAACTCTTAGCACAGATACGCAGTATTTT. Protein: CASSSLDGTLSTDTQYF.

The chain couples TRBV4-1 to TRBJ2-7; tentative D call: TRBD2 (6 bases). This CDR3 region has 18 residues. Per germline, CDR1 MGHRA and CDR2 YSYEKL. Trimming removed 3 bases at V and 1 base at J, with 22 bases between. In nucleotides, the CDR3 is TGCGCCAGCAGCCACAGCGTGGTTGGAGGGACCCTGTCCTACGAGCAGTACTTC. Protein product: CASSHSVVGGTLSYEQYF.

The chain has TRBV14 and TRBJ2-3; D possibly corresponds to TRBD1 (6 bases). V lost 4 bases and J lost 5, with 13 bases in between. The CDR3 runs 14 residues. Germline V lookup: CDR1 SGHDN, CDR2 FVKESK. The CDR3 DNA sequence: TGTGCCAGCAGCCTCAGGGGTCTTGGAGATACGCAGTATTTT. Protein product: CASSLRGLGDTQYF.

The V gene is TRBV19, the J gene TRBJ1-6, with 8 bases matching TRBD1. The V gene's germline CDR1 is LNHDA and CDR2 SQIVND (reference sequence). With V trimmed by 3 bases and J by 7 bases, 2 bases remained unmatched. The CDR3 spans 14 residues. The CDR3 here is CASSMGTGNSPLHF. The CDR3 DNA sequence: TGTGCCAGTAGTATGGGGACAGGAAATTCACCCCTCCACTTT. The whole variable domain, remainder taken from reference TRBV19 and TRBJ1-6, is DGGITQSPKYLFRKEGQNVTLSCEQNLNHDAMYWYRQDPGQGLRLIYYSQIVNDFQKGDIAEGYSVSREKKESFPLTVTSAQKNPTAFYLCASSMGTGNSPLHFGNGTRLTVT.

V is TRBV11-2 and J is TRBJ2-1, with D unresolved. The CDR3 consists of 18 residues. In germline, CDR1 is SGHAT, CDR2 FQNNGV. Trimming removed 2 bases at V and 0 bases at J, with 17 bases between. In DNA form, the CDR3 reads TGTGCCAGCAGCTTAAGATTCCGAGTTCCAAGCTCCTACAATGAGCAGTTCTTC. Residues: CASSLRFRVPSSYNEQFF.